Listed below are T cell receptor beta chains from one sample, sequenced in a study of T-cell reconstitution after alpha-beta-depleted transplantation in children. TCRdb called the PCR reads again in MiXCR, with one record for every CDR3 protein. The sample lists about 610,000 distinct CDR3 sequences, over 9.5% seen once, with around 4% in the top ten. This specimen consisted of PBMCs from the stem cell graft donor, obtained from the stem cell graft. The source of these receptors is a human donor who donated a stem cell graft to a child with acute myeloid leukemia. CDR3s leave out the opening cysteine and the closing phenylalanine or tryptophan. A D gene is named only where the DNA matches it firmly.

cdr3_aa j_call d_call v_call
AIGGLRTDTQY TRBJ2-3 . TRBV10-3
AWTLTNEYEQY TRBJ2-7 . TRBV30
ASSLGDEKPRGYTQY TRBJ2-3 . TRBV5-1
ASSLFTDYNEQF TRBJ2-1 . TRBV28
AISEERVATEQY TRBJ2-7 . TRBV10-3
ASSTGTSGSRDTQY TRBJ2-3 . TRBV21-1
ASTRRGRARNEQF TRBJ2-1 . TRBV6-4
SARDAPSLAKNIQY TRBJ2-4 . TRBV20-1
ASSLGAGPTTDTQY TRBJ2-3 TRBD2 TRBV27
SVATSGNYEQY TRBJ2-7 TRBD2 TRBV29-1
ASSSASGDLGEQF TRBJ2-1 TRBD2 TRBV18
ASSPGLDPKAQF TRBJ2-1 TRBD2 TRBV6-1
SARGARDRSNQPQH TRBJ1-5 . TRBV20-1
ASSSGLADSYEQY TRBJ2-7 TRBD2 TRBV5-1
ASTAGTATIYEQY TRBJ2-7 TRBD1 TRBV5-1
SARDLADTQY TRBJ2-3 . TRBV20-1
SASSLAGVTDTQY TRBJ2-3 TRBD2 TRBV20-1
ASSQGGGSTGELF TRBJ2-2 TRBD1 TRBV12-3/TRBV12-4
ASSSDRGHTQY TRBJ2-3 TRBD1 TRBV6-6
ASSEPHRASGRSSYNEQF TRBJ2-1 TRBD2 TRBV6-1
ASSETGTNEQY TRBJ2-7 . TRBV2
ATQSGVTDYEQY TRBJ2-7 . TRBV10-3
AISESRTGRNEQY TRBJ2-7 . TRBV10-3
SARADTLGKTGWVQVYGYT TRBJ1-2 TRBD1 TRBV20-1
ASSPQTSGRASYNEQF TRBJ2-1 TRBD2 TRBV11-2
ATSSVWSAGTFVQF TRBJ2-1 TRBD2 TRBV15
ASSTGTGQITAYGYT TRBJ1-2 . TRBV6-5
ASLAGLNEQF TRBJ2-1 . TRBV28
ASRDRLVEQF TRBJ2-1 TRBD1 TRBV2
SASVSEGVGYGYT TRBJ1-2 . TRBV20-1
ASSLLGGPSTGELF TRBJ2-2 . TRBV7-9
ASSPSGASYEQY TRBJ2-7 . TRBV4-2
ASSILAAPHEQF TRBJ2-1 TRBD2 TRBV27
ASSYRDRVLYEQY TRBJ2-7 TRBD1 TRBV5-6
ASSGGKGVYEQY TRBJ2-7 . TRBV12-3/TRBV12-4
ASSPRDRGPETQY TRBJ2-5 TRBD1 TRBV27
ASSEGQGRETQY TRBJ2-5 . TRBV25-1
ASSTAGGKADTQY TRBJ2-3 TRBD2 TRBV12-3/TRBV12-4
ASSLRTGGGQPQH TRBJ1-5 TRBD1 TRBV19
ASSSHPSGPSSGANVLT TRBJ2-6 TRBD2 TRBV6-2/TRBV6-3
ASSFSGISETQY TRBJ2-5 TRBD2 TRBV7-3
SVSLYRGTNTEAF TRBJ1-1 TRBD1 TRBV29-1
ASSDFPKQETQY TRBJ2-5 . TRBV9
ASSSRSQNEKLF TRBJ1-4 . TRBV7-2
SVEAAGANVLT TRBJ2-6 TRBD2 TRBV29-1
ASSQEWARPGNEQF TRBJ2-1 . TRBV4-3
ASSGTLGGTIY TRBJ1-3 . TRBV9
SVLTGWNQPQH TRBJ1-5 TRBD1 TRBV29-1
ASSSLGQNYGYT TRBJ1-2 . TRBV11-1
SVRAGGPFGNEQF TRBJ2-1 TRBD2 TRBV29-1
SASPPGIKNIQY TRBJ2-4 . TRBV20-1
ASSPTSGQKTQY TRBJ2-5 TRBD2 TRBV3-1
ASSLQRGGGQETQY TRBJ2-5 TRBD2 TRBV7-2
SARDPESNQPQH TRBJ1-5 . TRBV20-1
ASSRLAGADTGELF TRBJ2-2 TRBD2 TRBV7-2
ASSPGGQIYEQY TRBJ2-7 . TRBV7-2
ASTPPPGHREQY TRBJ2-7 . TRBV2
ASRPGAKAYEQY TRBJ2-7 . TRBV12-3/TRBV12-4
ASSQESQGPTNEKLF TRBJ1-4 . TRBV3-1
SALLAGVRETQY TRBJ2-5 TRBD2 TRBV20-1